These 10 T cell receptor beta chains were all obtained from the same sample, sequenced in a study of T-cell reconstitution after alpha-beta-depleted transplantation in children. Unique molecular identifiers were used in preparing the TCRbeta library. TCRdb called the PCR reads again in MiXCR, with one record for every CDR3 protein. The sample contains about 20,000 distinct CDR3 sequences, over 10% of which appear only once. The sample consisted of PBMCs, mostly from graft donor cells, taken 60 days after TCRalphabeta/CD19-depleted stem cell transplant. The receptors here all came from a female patient aged 2-9 years who had a stem cell transplant for congenital amegakaryocytic thrombocytopenia, so the T cells may come from the graft donor.

V usage is TRBV6-5 and J usage is TRBJ2-5, with 9 bases that match TRBD1. Trimming cost V 2 bases and J 0 bases; bases outside gene matches: 1. Germline V gene data show CDR1 as MNHEY and CDR2 as SVGAGI. This CDR3 region has 15 residues. The CDR3 sequence is CASSYGTGYQETQYF. CDR3 coding DNA: TGTGCCAGCAGTTACGGGACAGGGTACCAAGAGACCCAGTACTTC.

This clonotype was picked up many times. The V and J genes are TRBV7-9 and TRBJ1-2; 7 nucleotides line up with TRBD1. Losses at the gene ends were 6 bases for V and 1 base for J; bases not matched to a gene: 14. This CDR3 region has 17 residues. Germline assignment: CDR1 SEHNR and CDR2 FQNEAQ (reference sequence). CDR3 in DNA: TGTGCCAGCAGTCCTCCGGGACAGCAGCGAATTAACTATGGCTACACCTTC. Translation gives CASSPPGQQRINYGYTF.

As for this clonotype: A read error may explain this, as a much larger clone is one base away. The chain employs TRBV28 and TRBJ2-4; 10 bases are shared with TRBD2. Germline CDR1 and CDR2: MDHEN and SYDVKM. The CDR3 has 18 residues. The CDR3 region has the DNA TGTGCCAGCAGTCCCAGAACACTAGCGGGACTAGCCAAAGACATTCAGTACTTC. Translated, it gives CASSPRTLAGLAKDIQYF. Drawing the rest from reference TRBV28 and TRBJ2-4, the complete variable domain is DVKVTQSSRYLVKRTGEKVFLECVQDMDHENMFWYRQDPGLGLRLIYFSYDVKMKEKGDIPEGYSVSREKKERFSLILESASTNQTSMYLCASSPRTLAGLAKDIQYFGAGTRLSVL.

This clonotype came up many times. V is TRBV11-2 and J is TRBJ1-3, with TRBD1 as a possible D gene (5 bases). Trimming left V 5 bases short and J 3 bases short, with 11 bases between. Germline loops: CDR1 SGHAT, CDR2 FQNNGV. This CDR3 is built from 14 residues. The CDR3 sequence: CASSNRGGGNTIYF. The CDR3 coding sequence is TGTGCCAGCAGCAACCGGGGGGGTGGAAACACCATATATTTT. Complete variable domain (other parts from reference TRBV11-2 and TRBJ1-3): EAGVAQSPRYKIIEKRQSVAFWCNPISGHATLYWYQQILGQGPKLLIQFQNNGVVDDSQLPKDRFSAERLKGVDSTLKIQPAKLEDSAVYLCASSNRGGGNTIYFGEGSWLTVV.

This clonotype has ten or more counts. This sequence joins TRBV12-3 or TRBV12-4 and TRBJ2-5; D is possibly TRBD1 or TRBD2 (6 bases each). This CDR3 has 13 residues. Trimming removed 9 bases from V and 1 base from J, with 12 bases in between. The CDR3 region is CASTWGAQETQYF. As DNA, the CDR3 is TGTGCCAGTACTTGGGGGGCCCAAGAGACCCAGTACTTC.

This clonotype was recorded a few times. The rearrangement joins TRBV28 to TRBJ1-2, with 7 nucleotides matching TRBD1. CDR1 and CDR2 from the germline V gene are MDHEN and SYDVKM. With V trimmed by 8 bases and J by 0 bases, 18 bases remained unmatched. The CDR3 covers 18 residues. CDR3 amino acids: CASWRRLRRGQPNYGYTF. The DNA for the CDR3 is TGTGCCAGCTGGAGGAGACTTCGTCGGGGACAGCCTAACTATGGCTACACCTTC.

In this sample, this clonotype turned up many times. The chain links TRBV12-3 or TRBV12-4 to TRBJ2-7; D remains ambiguous. V shed 6 bases and J shed 6 bases, with 15 bases lying between them. The CDR3 length is 13 residues. The CDR3 reads CASSPRFPGEQYF. In nucleotides, the CDR3 is TGTGCCAGCAGCCCAAGGTTTCCCGGCGAGCAGTACTTC.

This clonotype showed up many times. This rearrangement joins TRBV5-6 to TRBJ2-3; TRBD2 might be the D (6 bases). The germline CDR1 and CDR2 sequences are SGHDT and YYEEEE. This CDR3 is built from 15 residues. V lost 4 bases and J 3 bases, leaving 15 bases between the germline ends. The CDR3 coding sequence is TGTGCCAGCAGCCCCACGTGGAGGGGTACAGATACGCAGTATTTT. Protein: CASSPTWRGTDTQYF.

This clonotype was seen repeatedly, ten times or more. The chain is built from TRBV30 and TRBJ2-7; D uncertain. Germline lookup yields CDR1 GTSNPN and CDR2 SVGIG (reference sequence). The CDR3 spans 13 residues. Trimming removed 2 bases at V and 2 bases at J, with 10 bases between. The CDR3 DNA reads as TGTGCCTGGAGTACCCAGAGAGCCTACGAGCAGTACTTC. This encodes CAWSTQRAYEQYF.

In this sample, this clonotype turned up a few times. The chain combines TRBV7-6 with TRBJ2-7, with TRBD2 matching 12 bases. Looked up from germline, CDR1 is SGHVS and CDR2 is FNYEAQ. The CDR3 has 14 amino acids. V shed 5 bases and J 9 bases; nucleotides not matched to a gene: 8. The CDR3 nucleotides are TGTGCCAGCAGCCCTCGACTAGCGGGAGTAAGGCAGTACTTC. Encoded protein: CASSPRLAGVRQYF. Complete variable domain (other parts from reference TRBV7-6 and TRBJ2-7): GAGVSQSPRYKVTKRGQDVALRCDPISGHVSLYWYRQALGQGPEFLTYFNYEAQQDKSGLPNDRFSAERPEGSISTLTIQRTEQRDSAMYRCASSPRLAGVRQYFGPGTRLTVT.